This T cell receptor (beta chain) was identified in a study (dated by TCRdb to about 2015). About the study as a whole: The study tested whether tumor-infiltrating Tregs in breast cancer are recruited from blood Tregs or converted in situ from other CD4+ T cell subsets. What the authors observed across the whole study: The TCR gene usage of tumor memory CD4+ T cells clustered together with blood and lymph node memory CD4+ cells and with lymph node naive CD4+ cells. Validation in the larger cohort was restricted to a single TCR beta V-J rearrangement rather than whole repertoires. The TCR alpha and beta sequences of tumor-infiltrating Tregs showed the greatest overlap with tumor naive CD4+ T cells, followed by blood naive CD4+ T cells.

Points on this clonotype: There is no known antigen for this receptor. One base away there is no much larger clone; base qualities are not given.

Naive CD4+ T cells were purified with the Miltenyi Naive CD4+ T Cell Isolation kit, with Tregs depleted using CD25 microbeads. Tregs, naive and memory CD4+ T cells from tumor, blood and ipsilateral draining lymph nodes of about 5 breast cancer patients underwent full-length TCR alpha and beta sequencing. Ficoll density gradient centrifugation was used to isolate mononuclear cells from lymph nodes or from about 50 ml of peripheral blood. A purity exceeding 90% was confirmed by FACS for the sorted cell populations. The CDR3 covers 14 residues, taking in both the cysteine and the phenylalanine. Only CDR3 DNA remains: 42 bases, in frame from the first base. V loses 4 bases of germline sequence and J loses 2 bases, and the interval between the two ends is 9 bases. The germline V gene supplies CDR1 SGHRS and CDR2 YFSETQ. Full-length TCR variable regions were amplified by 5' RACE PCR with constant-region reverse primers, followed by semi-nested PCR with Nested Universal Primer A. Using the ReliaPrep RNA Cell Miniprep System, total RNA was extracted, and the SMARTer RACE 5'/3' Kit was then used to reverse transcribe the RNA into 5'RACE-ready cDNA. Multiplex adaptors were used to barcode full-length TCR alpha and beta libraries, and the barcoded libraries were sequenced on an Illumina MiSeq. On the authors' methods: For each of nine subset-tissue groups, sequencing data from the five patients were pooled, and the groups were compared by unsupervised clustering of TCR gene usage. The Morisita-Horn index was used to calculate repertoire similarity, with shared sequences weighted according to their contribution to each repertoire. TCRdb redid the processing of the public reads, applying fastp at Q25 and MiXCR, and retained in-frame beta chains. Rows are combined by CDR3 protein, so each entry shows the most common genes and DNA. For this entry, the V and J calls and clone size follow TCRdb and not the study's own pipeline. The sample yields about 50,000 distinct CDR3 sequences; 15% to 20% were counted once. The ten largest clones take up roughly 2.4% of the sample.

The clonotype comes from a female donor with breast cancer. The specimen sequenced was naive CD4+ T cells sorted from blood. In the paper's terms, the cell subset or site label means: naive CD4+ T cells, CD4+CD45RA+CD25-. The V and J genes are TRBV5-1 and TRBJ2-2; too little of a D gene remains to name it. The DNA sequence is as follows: TGCGCCAGCAGCCCGCCAGTTAACACCGGGGAGCTGTTTTTT. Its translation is CASSPPVNTGELFF.